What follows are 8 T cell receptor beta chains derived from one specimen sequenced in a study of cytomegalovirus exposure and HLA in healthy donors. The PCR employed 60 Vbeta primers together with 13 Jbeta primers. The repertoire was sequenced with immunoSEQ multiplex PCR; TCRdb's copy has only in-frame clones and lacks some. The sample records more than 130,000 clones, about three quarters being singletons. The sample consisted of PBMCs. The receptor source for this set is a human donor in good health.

CDR3 amino acids: CASSHLGQGRGEQFF. CDR3 in DNA: TGCGCCAGCAGCCATTTGGGACAGGGTCGAGGGGAGCAGTTCTTC. The chain couples TRBV4-1 to TRBJ2-1; 9 bases match TRBD1. The J segment lost 10 bases and the V segment lost 3 bases, leaving 10 bases of the junction unmatched. Germline CDR1 reads MGHRA; CDR2 reads YSYEKL. The length of the CDR3 is 15 residues.

The CDR3 bases are TGTGCCAGTAGGGACAGACCGAGCTCCTACGAGCAGTACTTC. Protein: CASRDRPSSYEQYF. This chain uses TRBV6-5 with TRBJ2-7; 7 bases align to TRBD1. Germline CDR1 is MNHEY and CDR2 is SVGAGI. The CDR3 is 14 residues long. The trim removed 9 bases at V and 0 bases at J, leaving 8 bases unmatched.

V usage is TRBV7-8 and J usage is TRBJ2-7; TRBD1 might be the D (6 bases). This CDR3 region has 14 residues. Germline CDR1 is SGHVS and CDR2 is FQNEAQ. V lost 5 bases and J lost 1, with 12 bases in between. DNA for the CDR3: TGTGCCAGCAGCCACCCGGGACAATCCTACGAGCAGTACTTC. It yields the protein CASSHPGQSYEQYF.

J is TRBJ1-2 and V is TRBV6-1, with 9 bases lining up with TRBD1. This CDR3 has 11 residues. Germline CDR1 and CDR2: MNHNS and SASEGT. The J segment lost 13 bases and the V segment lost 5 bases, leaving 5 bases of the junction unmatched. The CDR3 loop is CASSSRDRATF. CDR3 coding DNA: TGTGCCAGCAGTTCCAGGGACAGGGCCACCTTC.

The CDR3 DNA reads as TGTGCCAGCAGCTTAGTTAGGACTAGGAGGAGTGAGCAGTTCTTC. Encoded protein: CASSLVRTRRSEQFF. The V call is TRBV7-2, the J call TRBJ2-1; 7 bases line up with TRBD2. Germline CDR1 SGHTA, CDR2 FQGNSA. The J segment lost 9 bases and the V segment lost 1 base, leaving 9 bases of the junction unmatched. The CDR3 spans 15 residues.

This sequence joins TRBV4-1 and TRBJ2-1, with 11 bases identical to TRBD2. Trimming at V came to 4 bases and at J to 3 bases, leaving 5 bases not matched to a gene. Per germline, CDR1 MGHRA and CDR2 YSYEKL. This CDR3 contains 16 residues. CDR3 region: CASSREGLADYNEQFF. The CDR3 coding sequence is TGCGCCAGCAGCCGGGAGGGACTAGCGGACTACAATGAGCAGTTCTTC.

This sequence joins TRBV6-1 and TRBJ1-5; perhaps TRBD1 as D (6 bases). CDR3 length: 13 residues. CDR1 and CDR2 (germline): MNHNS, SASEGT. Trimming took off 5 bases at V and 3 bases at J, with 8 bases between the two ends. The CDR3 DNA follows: TGTGCCAGCAGTTGGGACAACAATCAGCCCCAGCATTTT. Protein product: CASSWDNNQPQHF.

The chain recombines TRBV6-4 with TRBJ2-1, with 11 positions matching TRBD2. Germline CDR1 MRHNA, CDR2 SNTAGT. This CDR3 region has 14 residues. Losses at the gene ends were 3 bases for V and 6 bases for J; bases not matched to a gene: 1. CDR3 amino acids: CASSDLAGGNEQFF. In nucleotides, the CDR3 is TGTGCCAGCAGTGATCTAGCGGGGGGCAATGAGCAGTTCTTC.